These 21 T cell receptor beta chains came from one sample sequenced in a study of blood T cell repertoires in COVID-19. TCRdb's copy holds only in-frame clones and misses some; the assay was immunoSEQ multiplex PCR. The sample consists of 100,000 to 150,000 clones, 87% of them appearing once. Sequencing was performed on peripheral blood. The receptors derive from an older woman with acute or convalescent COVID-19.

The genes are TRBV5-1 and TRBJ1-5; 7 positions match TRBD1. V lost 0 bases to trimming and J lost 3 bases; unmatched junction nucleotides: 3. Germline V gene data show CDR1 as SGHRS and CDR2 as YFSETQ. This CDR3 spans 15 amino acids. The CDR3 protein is CASSLEGQPNQPQHF. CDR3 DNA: TGCGCCAGCAGCTTGGAGGGACAGCCCAATCAGCCCCAGCATTTT.

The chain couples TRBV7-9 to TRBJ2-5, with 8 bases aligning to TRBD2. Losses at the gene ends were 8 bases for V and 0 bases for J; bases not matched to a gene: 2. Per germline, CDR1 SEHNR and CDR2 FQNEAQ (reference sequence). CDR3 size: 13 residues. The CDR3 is CASAGGHQETQYF. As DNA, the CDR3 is TGTGCCAGCGCGGGGGGCCACCAAGAGACCCAGTACTTC.

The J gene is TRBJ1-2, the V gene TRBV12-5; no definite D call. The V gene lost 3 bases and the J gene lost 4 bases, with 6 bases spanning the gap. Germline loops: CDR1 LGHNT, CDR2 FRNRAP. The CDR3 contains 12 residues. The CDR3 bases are TGTGCTAGTGGTTTCCCGTCCTATGGCTACACCTTC. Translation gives CASGFPSYGYTF.

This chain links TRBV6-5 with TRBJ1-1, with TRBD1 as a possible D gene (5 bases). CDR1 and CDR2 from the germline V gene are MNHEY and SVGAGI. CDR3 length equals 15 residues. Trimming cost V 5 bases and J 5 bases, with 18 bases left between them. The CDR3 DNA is TGTGCCAGCAGTCTGGGGGGACCTCGGGGAACTGAAGCTTTCTTT. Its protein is CASSLGGPRGTEAFF.

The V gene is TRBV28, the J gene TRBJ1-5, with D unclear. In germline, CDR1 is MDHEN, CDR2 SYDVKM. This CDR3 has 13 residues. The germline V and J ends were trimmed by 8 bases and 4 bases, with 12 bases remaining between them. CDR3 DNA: TGTGCCAGCCGCACAGCCCTAAATCAGCCCCAGCATTTT. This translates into CASRTALNQPQHF.

CDR3 sequence: CASSQEDFRETQYF. The CDR3 DNA reads as TGCGCCAGCAGCCAAGAGGACTTTCGCGAGACCCAGTACTTC. The chain combines TRBV4-1 with TRBJ2-5, with D possibly being TRBD2 (5 bases). Trimming removed 0 bases from V and 5 bases from J, with 10 bases in between. Per germline, CDR1 MGHRA and CDR2 YSYEKL. The CDR3 has 14 residues.

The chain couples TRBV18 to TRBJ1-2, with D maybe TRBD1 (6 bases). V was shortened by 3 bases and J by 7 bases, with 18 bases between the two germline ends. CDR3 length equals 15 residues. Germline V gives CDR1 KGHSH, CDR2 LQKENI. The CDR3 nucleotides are TGTGCCAGCTCACCCGGCCCGTCACAGGGATTTGGCTACACCTTC. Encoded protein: CASSPGPSQGFGYTF.

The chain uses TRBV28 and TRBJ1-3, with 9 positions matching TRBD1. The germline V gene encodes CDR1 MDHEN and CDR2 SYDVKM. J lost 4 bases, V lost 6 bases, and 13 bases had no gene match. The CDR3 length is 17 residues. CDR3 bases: TGTGCCAGCAGAATGGGGACAGGGAGGCGTTCGGGAAACACCATATATTTT. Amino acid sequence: CASRMGTGRRSGNTIYF.

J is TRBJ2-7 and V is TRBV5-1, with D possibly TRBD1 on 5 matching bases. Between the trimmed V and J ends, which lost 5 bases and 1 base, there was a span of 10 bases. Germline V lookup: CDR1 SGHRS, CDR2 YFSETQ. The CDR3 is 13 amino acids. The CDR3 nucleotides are TGCGCCAGCAGGGGGCAGGCATCCTACGAGCAGTACTTC. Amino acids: CASRGQASYEQYF.

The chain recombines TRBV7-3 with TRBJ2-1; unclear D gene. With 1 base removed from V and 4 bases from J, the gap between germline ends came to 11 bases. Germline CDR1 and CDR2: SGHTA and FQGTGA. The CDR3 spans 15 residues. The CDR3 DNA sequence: TGTGCCAGCAGCTTAAGGGCCCAGATGTACAATGAGCAGTTCTTC. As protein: CASSLRAQMYNEQFF.

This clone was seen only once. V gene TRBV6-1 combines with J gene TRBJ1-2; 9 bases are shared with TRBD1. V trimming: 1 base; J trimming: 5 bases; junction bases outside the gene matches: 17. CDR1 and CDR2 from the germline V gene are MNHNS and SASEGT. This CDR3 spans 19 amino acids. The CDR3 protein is CASSEERDREIIAVYGYTF. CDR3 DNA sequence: TGTGCCAGCAGTGAAGAAAGGGACAGGGAAATTATCGCCGTTTATGGCTACACCTTC.

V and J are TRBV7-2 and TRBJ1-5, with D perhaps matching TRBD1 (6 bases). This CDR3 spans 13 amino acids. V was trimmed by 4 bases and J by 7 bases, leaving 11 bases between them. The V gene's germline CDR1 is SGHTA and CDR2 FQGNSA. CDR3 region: CASSYDRNQPQHF. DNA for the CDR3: TGTGCCAGCAGCTATGACAGGAACCAGCCCCAGCATTTT.

Here the CDR3 reads CASSYTPNEQFF. CDR3 sequence (DNA): TGTGCCAGCAGCTACACGCCCAATGAGCAGTTCTTC. This chain uses TRBV7-9 with TRBJ2-1; D uncertain. The germline gives CDR1 SEHNR, CDR2 FQNEAQ (reference sequence). The CDR3 runs to 12 residues. V was pared by 4 bases and J by 6 bases, with 7 bases between. The full variable domain, in which reference TRBV7-9 and TRBJ2-1 provide the parts outside the CDR3, is DTGVSQNPRHKITKRGQNVTFRCDPISEHNRLYWYRQTLGQGPEFLTYFQNEAQLEKSRLLSDRFSAERPKGSFSTLEIQRTEQGDSAMYLCASSYTPNEQFFGPGTRLTVL.

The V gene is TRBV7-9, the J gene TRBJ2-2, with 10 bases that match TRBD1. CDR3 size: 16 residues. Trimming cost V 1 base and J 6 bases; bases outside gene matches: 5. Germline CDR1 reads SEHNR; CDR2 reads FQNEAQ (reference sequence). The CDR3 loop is CASSLVDRGRSGELFF. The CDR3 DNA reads TGTGCCAGCAGCTTAGTTGACAGGGGGCGTTCCGGGGAGCTGTTTTTT.

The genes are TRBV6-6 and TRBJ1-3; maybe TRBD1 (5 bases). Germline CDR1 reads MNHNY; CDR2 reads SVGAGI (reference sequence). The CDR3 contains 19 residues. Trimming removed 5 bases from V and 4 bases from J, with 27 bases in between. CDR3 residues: CASSPTRGLRNGGGNTIYF. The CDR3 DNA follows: TGTGCCAGCAGTCCCACTCGGGGACTCCGGAATGGGGGAGGAAACACCATATATTTT.

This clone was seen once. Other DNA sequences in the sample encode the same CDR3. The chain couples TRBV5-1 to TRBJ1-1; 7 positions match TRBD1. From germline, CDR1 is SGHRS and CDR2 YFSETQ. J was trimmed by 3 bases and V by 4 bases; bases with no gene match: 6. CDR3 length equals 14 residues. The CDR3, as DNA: TGCGCCAGCAGCGACCAGGGGGGCGACACTGAAGCTTTCTTT. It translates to CASSDQGGDTEAFF.

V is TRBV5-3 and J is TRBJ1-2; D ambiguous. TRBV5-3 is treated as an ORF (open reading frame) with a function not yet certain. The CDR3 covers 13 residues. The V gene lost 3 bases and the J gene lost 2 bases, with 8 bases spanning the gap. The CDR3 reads CARSSDRNYGYTF. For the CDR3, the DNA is TGTGCCAGAAGCTCAGATCGCAACTATGGCTACACCTTC.

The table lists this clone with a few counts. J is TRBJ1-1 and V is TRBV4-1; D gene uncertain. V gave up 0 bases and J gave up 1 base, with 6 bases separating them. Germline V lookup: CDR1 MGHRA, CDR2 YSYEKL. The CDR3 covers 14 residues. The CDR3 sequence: CASSQDAGNTEAFF. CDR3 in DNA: TGCGCCAGCAGCCAAGATGCAGGGAACACTGAAGCTTTCTTT.

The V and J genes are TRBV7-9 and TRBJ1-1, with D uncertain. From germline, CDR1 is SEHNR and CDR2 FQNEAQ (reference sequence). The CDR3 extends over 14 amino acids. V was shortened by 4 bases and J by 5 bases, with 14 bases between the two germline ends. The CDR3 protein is CASSSPTQVTEAFF. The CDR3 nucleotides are TGTGCCAGCAGCTCTCCCACCCAGGTAACTGAAGCTTTCTTT. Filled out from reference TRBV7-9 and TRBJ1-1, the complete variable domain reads DTGVSQNPRHKITKRGQNVTFRCDPISEHNRLYWYRQTLGQGPEFLTYFQNEAQLEKSRLLSDRFSAERPKGSFSTLEIQRTEQGDSAMYLCASSSPTQVTEAFFGQGTRLTVV.

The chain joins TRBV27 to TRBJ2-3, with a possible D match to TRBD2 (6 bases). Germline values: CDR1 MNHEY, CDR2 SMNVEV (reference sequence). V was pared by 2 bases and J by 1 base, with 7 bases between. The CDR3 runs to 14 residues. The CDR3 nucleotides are TGTGCCAGCAGTTTAGGCGGGGGCACAGATACGCAGTATTTT. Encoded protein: CASSLGGGTDTQYF.

The CDR3 here is CASTRTSGSEQYF. The CDR3 DNA follows: TGTGCCAGCACCCGTACTTCCGGGTCCGAGCAGTACTTC. J is TRBJ2-7 and V is TRBV12-3 or TRBV12-4, with D uncertain. The CDR3 is made up of 13 amino acids. V lost 7 bases and J lost 6, with 16 bases in between.